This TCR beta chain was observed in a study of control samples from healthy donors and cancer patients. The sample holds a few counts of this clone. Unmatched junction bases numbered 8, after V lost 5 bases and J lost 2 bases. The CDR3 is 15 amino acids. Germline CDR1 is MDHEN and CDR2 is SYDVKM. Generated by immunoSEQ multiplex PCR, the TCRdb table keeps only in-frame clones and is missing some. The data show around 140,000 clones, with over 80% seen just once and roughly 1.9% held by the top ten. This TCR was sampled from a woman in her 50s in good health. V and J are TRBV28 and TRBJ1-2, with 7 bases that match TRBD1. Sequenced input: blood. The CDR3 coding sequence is TGTGCCAGCAGTCACCCGGACAGGTCGAACTATGGCTACACCTTC. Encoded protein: CASSHPDRSNYGYTF.